This T cell receptor (beta chain) stems from a study of T cells in Graves' hyperthyroidism and ophthalmopathy (dated by TCRdb to about 2019). About the investigation overall: A discovery cohort of approximately 100 patients, 43 with Graves' ophthalmopathy and fewer than 65 with stable Graves' hyperthyroidism, was used to find distinguishing TCR V-J signatures. Whether ophthalmopathy could be predicted prospectively was tested in an independent validation cohort made up of 18 to 20 hyperthyroidism patients plus 17 patients who later progressed to ophthalmopathy. The roughly 94 discovery patients were randomly divided into training and test sets at a 7:3 ratio. Thyroid tissue and blood T-cell repertoires from six Graves' hyperthyroidism patients were also compared in the study. Once sampling was done, hyperthyroidism patients were given methimazole at a starting dose of 30 mg daily, whereas ophthalmopathy patients were given high-dose intravenous methylprednisolone. TCR Vbeta CDR3 sequencing of 130 to 150 peripheral blood samples (under 45 ophthalmopathy, 75 hyperthyroidism and roughly 17 progressor patients) is reported in the paper.

To note about this clonotype: The target of this receptor is not known. Base qualities are missing; no much larger clone stands one base away.

The study at large found these results: Ophthalmopathy was separated from stable hyperthyroidism by a 13 V-J signature model, with 87.88% sensitivity and approximately 81% specificity obtained in cross-validation and 80%/75% obtained in testing. No statistical method was used to fix the sample size in advance, and group allocation was not hidden from the investigators. In validation, the model predicted progression to ophthalmopathy a median of approximately 6.3 months before onset, with about 70% sensitivity and 72.22% specificity. Most expanded thyroid clonotypes (frequency above 0.001) were also detected in blood, suggesting blood repertoires may reflect thyroid immune responses.

Any patient with an uncontrolled infection, another autoimmune disease, pregnancy or lactation was excluded. Diagnoses were established on the basis of clinical symptoms, serum thyroxine and TRAb, thyroid ultrasound, and orbital computed tomography. Total RNA was extracted using Trizol reagent, and RNA quality was assessed on an Agilent 2100 Bioanalyzer. TCR beta CDR3 regions were amplified from RNA transcripts. The first round of RT-PCR for the TCR CDR3 was performed with the HTBI primer set and the Qiagen OneStep RT-PCR kit. The libraries were constructed in a second round of multiplex PCR and then size-selected and purified. The libraries were sequenced on an Illumina HiSeq2000 using paired-end 100 bp reads. The published analysis was carried out like this. SOAPnuke was used to process the raw data, with reads discarded if the reads contained adapters or uncalled bases, had a mean Phred below 15, or lacked an exact constant-primer or identifier match. COPE v1.2.5 was used to merge high-quality paired reads, and clonotypes were defined as unique nucleotide sequences. Clonotypes were aligned to IMGT TRBV, TRBD and TRBJ reference segments using MiTCR v1.1. Analysis was restricted to V-J combinations with a frequency above 0.0001, which covered 98% to 99.2% of repertoires. The TCS score was defined as the ratio of F50 (clonal expansion) to E x V (chaos), calculated using BLOSUM62-based TCRdist between CDR3 peptides within each V-J. Welch's t-statistics and random forest reduced just over 500 V-J features to around 14, which were used in a naive Bayes classifier (R e1071). The Morisita-Horn index was used to measure how similar the thyroid and blood repertoires were. TCRdb cleaned the public reads at Q25 with fastp, built clones with MiXCR and kept in-frame beta chains. Every distinct CDR3 protein forms one entry, paired with its most common genes and DNA. Here the V and J calls rest on TCRdb's processing, not on the authors' analysis. This sample is represented by hundreds of thousands of distinct CDR3 sequences; less than 45% of them were singletons. The ten top clones hold approximately 7.2% of the sample.

The germline V gene provides CDR1 SGHTA and CDR2 FQGTGA. At the junction V is shortened by 2 bases and J by 4 bases; bases outside the gene matches: 8. The CDR3 spans 17 residues, from the cysteine through the phenylalanine. The CDR3 DNA has 51 bases and is translated from base 1. The sequencing input was peripheral blood or thyroid tissue (not recorded which). The source of this sequence is an adult man with Graves' disease, either hyperthyroidism or ophthalmopathy (not recorded which). In this chain, TRBV7-3 is recombined with TRBJ2-5; 12 bases in between match TRBD2. The CDR3 protein sequence reads: CASSLLQSSGGGETQYF. The nucleotide sequence is TGTGCCAGCAGCTTACTCCAGTCTAGCGGGGGGGGAGAGACCCAGTACTTC. The entire variable domain, with the stretches around the CDR3 drawn from the reference TRBV7-3 and TRBJ2-5 proteins, is GAGVSQTPSNKVTEKGKYVELRCDPISGHTALYWYRQSLGQGPEFLIYFQGTGAADDSGLPNDRFFAVRPEGSVSTLKIQRTERGDSAVYLCASSLLQSSGGGETQYFGPGTRLLVL.